This T cell receptor (beta chain) was sequenced for a study of blood T cell repertoires in COVID-19. Study as a whole: From the United States, Italy and Spain came samples of acute and convalescent COVID-19. PBMCs, B-cell-depleted T cells, or T cells provided the cDNA or gDNA that made up the material.

Original methodology: Amplifying reference gene primers gave estimates of nucleated cell counts. The data were produced by immunoSEQ multiplex PCR, yet TCRdb's version contains in-frame clones alone and is incomplete. The V and J calls and the clone size are those of that table, but D and trimming were determined from the DNA. Among 200,000 to 300,000 clones listed, just under 85% were seen once. The CDR3 is 13 residues long. Germline CDR1 and CDR2: MNHEY and SVGAGI. Trimming shortened V by 6 bases and J by 7 bases, and 15 bases separated the two germline ends. Sequences were obtained from peripheral blood. The V and J genes are TRBV6-5 and TRBJ1-1, with D tentatively TRBD1 (6 bases). The TCR originated in a woman between 55 and 75 years old with active or convalescent COVID-19. The CDR3 nucleotides are TGTGCCAGCAGCCAGAACAGGGAGGGTGAAGCTTTCTTT. It yields the protein CASSQNREGEAFF.